A selection of T cell receptor beta chains follows, all from one sample in a study of shared clonotypes between healthy human individuals. The protocol was immunoSEQ multiplex PCR, while the TCRdb copy is restricted to in-frame clones and leaves out a portion. The table lists 2 million to 2.5 million clones, 90% to 95% of them singletons, with roughly 0.13% in the top ten. Material: naive CD4+ T cells sorted from blood. These receptors all stem from a man aged 18-30 years in good health. Both conserved end residues are part of each CDR3. A D gene is named only where the DNA matches it firmly. Where a row states a size, it is once, few, many or the class of an expanded clone; other rows omit it.

TRBV28	NA	TRBJ2-5	NA	CASSLTAPGTQYF	TGTGCCAGCAGTTTGACGGCCCCCGGGACCCAGTACTTC
TRBV19	few	TRBJ2-7	NA	CASSKLGTLSYEQYF	TGTGCCAGTAGTAAACTTGGGACCCTCTCCTACGAGCAGTACTTC
TRBV30	NA	TRBJ1-1	NA	CAWRGRRGERAFF	TGTGCCTGGAGGGGGCGTCGCGGGGAGCGGGCTTTCTTT
TRBV6-1	NA	TRBJ1-5	NA	CASSEFLSGASIQPQHF	TGTGCCAGCAGTGAATTTCTGTCAGGGGCAAGTATTCAGCCCCAGCATTTT
TRBV5-6	once	TRBJ1-2	NA	CASSLASGNYGYTF	TGTGCCAGCAGCTTGGCGTCAGGAAACTATGGCTACACCTTC
TRBV9	few	TRBJ2-2	TRBD1	CASSLGQGPTGELFF	TGTGCCAGCAGCCTTGGACAGGGGCCTACCGGGGAGCTGTTTTTT
TRBV6-1	NA	TRBJ2-7	NA	CASIEGNYEQYF	TGTGCCAGCATTGAGGGAAACTACGAGCAGTACTTC
TRBV2	NA	TRBJ2-7	NA	CASSLTAPSSYEQYF	TGTGCCAGCAGCCTGACAGCTCCTAGCTCCTACGAGCAGTACTTC
TRBV10-1	once	TRBJ2-7	TRBD1	CASSESGQAQYF	TGCGCCAGCAGTGAGTCCGGACAGGCCCAGTACTTC
TRBV27	NA	TRBJ2-7	TRBD2	CASSPQPGLAGTYEQYF	TGTGCCAGCAGTCCACAACCTGGACTAGCGGGAACCTACGAGCAGTACTTC
TRBV10-3	NA	TRBJ2-1	NA	CAATGNSYNEQFF	TGTGCCGCCACGGGGAACTCCTACAATGAGCAGTTCTTC
TRBV18	NA	TRBJ1-2	NA	CASSPLSGSYGYTF	TGTGCCAGCTCACCACTTAGCGGGTCCTATGGCTACACCTTC
TRBV19	NA	TRBJ1-3	NA	CASSTWAGRDTIYF	TGTGCCAGTAGTACCTGGGCCGGTCGGGACACCATATATTTT
TRBV5-6	NA	TRBJ2-1	NA	CASSLEGGPTYNEQFF	TGTGCCAGCAGCTTGGAGGGCGGACCCACCTACAATGAGCAGTTCTTC
TRBV11-3	NA	TRBJ2-5	TRBD2	CASSLGLAGGQQETQYF	TGTGCCAGCAGCTTGGGATTAGCGGGGGGACAACAAGAGACCCAGTACTTC
TRBV7-6	once	TRBJ1-4	TRBD1	CASSPVGQGAGNEKLFF	TGTGCCAGCAGCCCAGTGGGACAGGGGGCCGGTAATGAAAAACTGTTTTTT
TRBV13	NA	TRBJ2-1	NA	CASSLALLFSSYNEQFF	TGTGCCAGCAGCTTAGCCCTTCTCTTTAGCTCCTACAATGAGCAGTTCTTC
TRBV7-9	NA	TRBJ2-1	NA	CASSLGRGQTGEQFF	TGTGCCAGCAGCTTAGGGAGGGGGCAGACCGGTGAGCAGTTCTTC
TRBV19	NA	TRBJ2-5	TRBD1	CASSISWTGAETQYF	TGTGCCAGTAGTATCTCTTGGACAGGGGCTGAGACCCAGTACTTC
TRBV18	NA	TRBJ1-5	NA	CASSRKSDNQPQHF	TGTGCCAGCTCACGAAAAAGTGACAATCAGCCCCAGCATTTT
TRBV6-6	NA	TRBJ2-7	NA	CASSYSLSPREQYF	TGTGCCAGCAGTTACTCCCTATCGCCCCGCGAGCAGTACTTC
TRBV2	NA	TRBJ2-2	NA	CASSERGSNTGELFF	TGTGCCAGCAGTGAGAGGGGCTCGAACACCGGGGAGCTGTTTTTT
TRBV7-2	once	TRBJ2-3	TRBD2	CASSLGLAGGADTQYF	TGTGCCAGCAGCTTAGGACTAGCGGGAGGGGCAGATACGCAGTATTTT
TRBV5-1	once	TRBJ2-1	TRBD1	CASSDRDRGNNEQFF	TGCGCCAGCAGCGACCGGGACAGGGGCAACAATGAGCAGTTCTTC
TRBV5-4	NA	TRBJ2-7	TRBD1	CASNRDRASYEQYF	TGTGCCAGCAACAGGGACAGGGCATCCTACGAGCAGTACTTC
TRBV18	NA	TRBJ1-4	NA	CASSPQGGDEKLFF	TGTGCCAGCTCACCCCAAGGGGGGGACGAAAAACTGTTTTTT
TRBV7-3	NA	TRBJ2-7	TRBD1	CASSSQGTGGRYEQYF	TGTGCCAGCAGCTCTCAGGGGACAGGGGGCAGATACGAGCAGTACTTC
TRBV2	NA	TRBJ2-5	NA	CASRPMAAWETQYF	TGTGCCAGCAGGCCGATGGCAGCTTGGGAGACCCAGTACTTC
TRBV7-8	NA	TRBJ2-5	NA	CASSLRPGLYEETQYF	TGTGCCAGCAGCTTACGACCGGGTCTTTACGAAGAGACCCAGTACTTC
TRBV19	few	TRBJ1-2	TRBD1	CASSLTGSYGYTF	TGTGCCAGTAGTCTGACAGGGTCCTATGGCTACACCTTC
TRBV4-2	NA	TRBJ2-5	NA	CASSQRGGDEETQYF	TGTGCCAGCAGCCAACGGGGCGGGGATGAAGAGACCCAGTACTTC
TRBV7-9	NA	TRBJ2-1	NA	CASSPINEQFF	TGTGCCAGCAGCCCTATTAATGAGCAGTTCTTC
TRBV5-5	NA	TRBJ2-5	NA	CASSSPGIVETQYF	TGTGCCAGCAGCTCCCCGGGGATTGTGGAGACCCAGTACTTC
TRBV23-1	NA	TRBJ1-3	TRBD1	CASCPSWGQRSLCNTIYF	TGCGCCAGCTGCCCCTCATGGGGACAGCGAAGTCTCTGTAACACCATATATTTT
TRBV7-6	NA	TRBJ2-1	NA	CASNRGTSYNEQFF	TGTGCCTCAAACCGGGGGACCTCCTACAATGAGCAGTTCTTC
TRBV5-1	NA	TRBJ2-5	NA	CASSLGRGSTETQYF	TGCGCCAGCAGCTTGGGACGGGGGAGCACTGAGACCCAGTACTTC
TRBV12-5	NA	TRBJ2-6	NA	CASGSSGANVLTF	TGTGCTAGTGGATCCTCTGGGGCCAACGTCCTGACTTTC
TRBV5-1	once	TRBJ2-3	NA	CASSLGTPPDTQYF	TGCGCCAGCAGCTTAGGGACCCCACCAGATACGCAGTATTTT
TRBV6-1	NA	TRBJ2-7	TRBD1	CASSEQGSNEQYF	TGTGCCAGCAGCGAACAGGGGTCCAACGAGCAGTACTTC
TRBV7-9	NA	TRBJ2-3	NA	CASTQDGRPSTDTQYF	TGTGCCAGCACCCAGGACGGCCGTCCTAGCACAGATACGCAGTATTTT
TRBV5-1	NA	TRBJ2-5	NA	CASSLPGLETQYF	TGCGCCAGCAGCTTGCCGGGGCTGGAGACCCAGTACTTC
TRBV15	NA	TRBJ1-3	NA	CATSSGPWNTIYF	TGTGCCACCAGCAGCGGCCCATGGAACACCATATATTTT
TRBV11-3	NA	TRBJ2-1	TRBD2	CASSLEGLADYNEQFF	TGTGCCAGCAGCTTAGAGGGACTAGCGGACTACAATGAGCAGTTCTTC
TRBV5-4	NA	TRBJ2-5	NA	CASSLVEGTQYF	TGTGCCAGCAGCCTCGTAGAGGGAACCCAGTACTTC
TRBV7-9	NA	TRBJ1-4	NA	CASSPGVGSTNEKLFF	TGTGCCAGCAGCCCGGGGGTGGGGTCAACTAATGAAAAACTGTTTTTT
TRBV9	once	TRBJ1-4	NA	CASSIGGHLATNEKLFF	TGTGCCAGCAGCATAGGGGGACACCTTGCAACTAATGAAAAACTGTTTTTT
TRBV1	NA	TRBJ1-2	NA	CTSSQSYRVQLGGYTF	TGCACCAGCAGCCAATCCTACAGGGTTCAACTCGGAGGCTACACCTTC
TRBV6-1	NA	TRBJ2-7	NA	CASSLGGSYEQYF	TGTGCCAGCAGTCTAGGGGGCTCCTACGAGCAGTACTTC
TRBV7-9	NA	TRBJ2-5	TRBD1	CASSPGQVMMQTQYF	TGTGCCAGCAGCCCGGGACAGGTTATGATGCAGACCCAGTACTTC
TRBV19	NA	TRBJ1-3	NA	CASSIRGVYSGNTIYF	TGTGCCAGTAGTATAAGAGGAGTCTACTCTGGAAACACCATATATTTT
TRBV6-1	once	TRBJ2-4	TRBD1	CASSEVLSTGGEIQYF	TGTGCCAGCAGTGAAGTACTTTCGACAGGGGGAGAGATTCAGTACTTC
TRBV7-2	NA	TRBJ2-7	TRBD2	CASSRIPGGYEQYF	TGTGCCAGCAGCCGGATCCCGGGGGGGTACGAGCAGTACTTC
TRBV4-3	NA	TRBJ2-3	TRBD2	CASSRGTSEPTDTQYF	TGCGCCAGCAGCCGGGGGACTAGCGAGCCCACAGATACGCAGTATTTT
TRBV6-4	NA	TRBJ1-6	TRBD1	CANRTGGGSPLHF	TGTGCCAATCGAACAGGGGGCGGTTCACCCCTCCACTTT
TRBV7-9	NA	TRBJ2-5	TRBD1	CASSQGQGTLQETQYF	TGTGCCAGCAGTCAAGGACAGGGAACTTTACAAGAGACCCAGTACTTC
TRBV2	NA	TRBJ2-7	NA	CASSRDTSYEQYF	TGTGCCAGCAGCCGGGACACCTCCTACGAGCAGTACTTC
TRBV7-2	NA	TRBJ1-4	NA	CASSSAGPMGHEKLFF	TGTGCCAGCAGCTCCGCCGGACCGATGGGTCATGAAAAACTGTTTTTT
TRBV7-2	NA	TRBJ2-7	TRBD1	CASSLFGQGTISYEQYF	TGTGCCAGCAGCCTCTTCGGACAGGGCACCATCTCCTACGAGCAGTACTTC
TRBV10-2	NA	TRBJ2-1	TRBD2	CASSAGLAGVIRSLNEQFF	TGCGCCAGCAGTGCGGGACTAGCGGGAGTGATACGGTCTTTGAATGAGCAGTTCTTC
TRBV7-2	NA	TRBJ1-4	NA	CASSRQGSGGEKLFF	TGTGCCAGCAGCCGTCAGGGTTCTGGGGGTGAAAAACTGTTTTTT